The present TCR beta chain was sequenced within a study of shared clonotypes between healthy human individuals. The data were produced by immunoSEQ multiplex PCR, yet TCRdb's version contains in-frame clones alone and is incomplete. The table shows millions of clones, with approximately 93% occurring only once. Into CD45RA+ naive and CD45RA-negative memory subsets, the CD4+ cells were split. CDR1 is MNHEY and CDR2 is SVGAGI in the germline V gene. Unmatched junction bases numbered 5, after V lost 2 bases and J lost 4 bases. This CDR3 comprises 15 residues. This clonotype was obtained from a man aged 18 to 29 in good health. Some clones in this sample may be carry-over from other donors' samples. Sequences were obtained from naive CD4+ T cells from PBMCs. Subset meaning: CD45RA+ positively selected. The chain couples TRBV6-5 to TRBJ2-5; 9 nucleotides line up with TRBD2. The CDR3 DNA follows: TGTGCCAGCAGTTACGGCCTAGCGGGAATAGAGACCCAGTACTTC. As protein: CASSYGLAGIETQYF.